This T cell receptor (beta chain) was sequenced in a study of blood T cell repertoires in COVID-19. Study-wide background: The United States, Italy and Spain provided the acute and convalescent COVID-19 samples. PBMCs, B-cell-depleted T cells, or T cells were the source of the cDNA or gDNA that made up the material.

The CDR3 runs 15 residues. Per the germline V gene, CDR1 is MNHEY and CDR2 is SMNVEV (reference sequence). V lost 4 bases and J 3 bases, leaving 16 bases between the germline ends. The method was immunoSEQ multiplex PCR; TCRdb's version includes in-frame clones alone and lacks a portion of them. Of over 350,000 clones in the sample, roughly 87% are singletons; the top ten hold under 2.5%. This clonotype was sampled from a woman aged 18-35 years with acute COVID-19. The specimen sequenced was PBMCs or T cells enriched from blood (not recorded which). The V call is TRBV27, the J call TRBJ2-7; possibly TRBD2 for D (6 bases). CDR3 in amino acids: CASSSGLSHSYEQYF. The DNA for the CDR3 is TGTGCCAGCAGTTCGGGACTCTCACACAGCTACGAGCAGTACTTC.